This TCR beta chain was recorded in a study of blood T cell repertoires in COVID-19. Background on the study: Whether acute or convalescent, the COVID-19 samples came from the United States, Italy and Spain. Sources were T cells, B-cell-depleted T cells, or PBMCs; the material itself was cDNA or gDNA.

Original methodology: Reference gene primer amplification gave estimated nucleated cell counts. TCRdb keeps only in-frame clones here, not all; method: immunoSEQ multiplex PCR. V and J calls and clone size are those listed in that table; D and trimming were worked out from the DNA. The data show tens of thousands of clones, roughly 84% seen once. Trimming took 2 bases from V and 1 from J, leaving 7 bases between them. The CDR3 length is 13 residues. Germline-derived CDR1 and CDR2 are SQVTM and ANQGSEA. This clone was observed once. This TCR derives from an older man with active COVID-19. The sample taken for sequencing was peripheral blood. The rearrangement joins TRBV29-1 to TRBJ2-3; D is unresolved. The CDR3: CSVELIGTDTQYF. CDR3 sequence (DNA): TGCAGCGTTGAATTAATAGGCACAGATACGCAGTATTTT.